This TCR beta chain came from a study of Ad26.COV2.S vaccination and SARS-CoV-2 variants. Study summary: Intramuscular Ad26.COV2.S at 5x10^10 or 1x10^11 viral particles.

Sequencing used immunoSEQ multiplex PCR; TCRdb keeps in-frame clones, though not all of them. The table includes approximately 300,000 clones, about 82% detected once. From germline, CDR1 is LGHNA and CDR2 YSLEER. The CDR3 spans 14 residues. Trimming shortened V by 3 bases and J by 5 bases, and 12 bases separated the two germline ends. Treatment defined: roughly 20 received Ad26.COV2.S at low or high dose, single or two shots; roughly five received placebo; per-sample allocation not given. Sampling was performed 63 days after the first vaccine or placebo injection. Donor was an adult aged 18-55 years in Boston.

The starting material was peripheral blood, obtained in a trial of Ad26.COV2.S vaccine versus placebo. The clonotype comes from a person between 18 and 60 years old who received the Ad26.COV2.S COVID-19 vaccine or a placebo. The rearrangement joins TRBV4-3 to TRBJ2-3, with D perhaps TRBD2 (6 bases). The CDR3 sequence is CASSHRRDGDTQYF. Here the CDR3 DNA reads TGCGCCAGCAGCCATAGGAGGGATGGAGATACGCAGTATTTT.